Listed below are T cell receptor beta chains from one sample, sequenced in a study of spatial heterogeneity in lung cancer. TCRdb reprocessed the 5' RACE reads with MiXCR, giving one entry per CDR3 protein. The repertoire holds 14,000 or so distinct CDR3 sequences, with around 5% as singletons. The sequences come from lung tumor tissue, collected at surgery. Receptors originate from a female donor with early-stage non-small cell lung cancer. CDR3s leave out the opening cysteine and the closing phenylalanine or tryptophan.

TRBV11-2,ASSLGRITTWAKLF
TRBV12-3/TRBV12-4,AGSLTGGDQPQH
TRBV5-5,ASSPDRGSVQETQY
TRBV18,ASSPPSDIQY
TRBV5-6,ASSLGINEQY
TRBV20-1,SARWMTVSYGYT
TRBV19,ASRDSLPGGYT
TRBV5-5,ASSFQGTPNSPLH
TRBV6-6,ASSYQGKGYT
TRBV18,ASSPIQTESSYEQY
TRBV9,ASSVGQGAAGANVLT
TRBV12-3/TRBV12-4,ASTGTGGGETQY
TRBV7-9,ASSFDSPRRYGYT
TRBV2,ASSEVPGVNSPLH
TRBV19,ASRTTGGYSYEQY
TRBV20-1,SLIGLAGGRNEQF
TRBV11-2,ASSPAGTGAYEQY
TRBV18,ASSPGGGNEKLF
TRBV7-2,ASSAGTGKTQY
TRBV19,ASSIKGYNQPQH
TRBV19,ASKERERNTEAF
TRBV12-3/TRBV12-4,ASRTSGGPETQY
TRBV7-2,ASSFHEGNQPQH
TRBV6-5,ASSRQGLTYEQY
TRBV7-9,ASSLPSGGANEQF
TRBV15,ATSRVKGLTLAKNIQY
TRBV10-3,AISSRDGTEDTEAF
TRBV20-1,SAPDRAYEQY
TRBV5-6,ASSLGTGFARETQY
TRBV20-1,PWGGTASTDTQY
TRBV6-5,ASSTPAGPNSPLH
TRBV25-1,ASSCCGILNYGYT
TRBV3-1,ASSRDNSPLH
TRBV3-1,ASSQLDRNTEAF
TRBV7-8,ASSLSSFVLNTEAF
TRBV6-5,ASSYPRQGGSFYGYT
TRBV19,ASWTSGGAYTGELF
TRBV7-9,ASRGASGANVLT
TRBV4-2,ASSQALGNIQY
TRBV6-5,ASSYFDRDSEAF
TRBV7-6,ASSSPTGVIHEQY
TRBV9,ASSGDYEDTEAF
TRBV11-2,ATGQLFSHEQY
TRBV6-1,ASSPDRVGSYEQY
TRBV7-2,ASSLNRGGNLYEQY
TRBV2,ASSVGGGSGNTIY
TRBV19,ASSRAGAEPPLH
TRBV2,ASSPRTGEGEQF
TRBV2,ASRGTGNQPQH
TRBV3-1,ASSQVLAGVRDTQY
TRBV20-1,SASPGTGGETQY
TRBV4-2,ASSQALGTGGDSPLH
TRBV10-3,AISEMEIAVQY
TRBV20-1,SARPLETQY